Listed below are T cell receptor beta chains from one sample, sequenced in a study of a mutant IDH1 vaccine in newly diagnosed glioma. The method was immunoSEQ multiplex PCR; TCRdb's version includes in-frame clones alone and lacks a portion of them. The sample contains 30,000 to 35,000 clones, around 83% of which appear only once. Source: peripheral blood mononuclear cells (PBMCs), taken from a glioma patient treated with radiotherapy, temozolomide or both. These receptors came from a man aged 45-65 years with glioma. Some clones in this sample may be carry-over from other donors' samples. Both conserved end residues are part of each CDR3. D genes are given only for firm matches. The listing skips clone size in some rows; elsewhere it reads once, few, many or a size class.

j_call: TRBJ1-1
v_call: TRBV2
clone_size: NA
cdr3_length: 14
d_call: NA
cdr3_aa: CASTPVRVATEAFF
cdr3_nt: TGTGCCAGCACCCCGGTAAGGGTCGCCACTGAAGCTTTCTTT

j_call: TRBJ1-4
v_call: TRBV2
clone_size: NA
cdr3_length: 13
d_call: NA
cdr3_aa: CASSEGGREKLFF
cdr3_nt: TGTGCCAGCAGTGAGGGGGGTCGGGAAAAACTGTTTTTT

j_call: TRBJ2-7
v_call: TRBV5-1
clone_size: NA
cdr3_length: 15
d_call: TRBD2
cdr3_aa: CASSFGGVGSYEQYF
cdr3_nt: TGCGCCAGCAGCTTTGGGGGGGTAGGCTCCTACGAGCAGTACTTC

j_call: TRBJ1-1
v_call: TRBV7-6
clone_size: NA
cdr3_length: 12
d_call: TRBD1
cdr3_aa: CASSPRDSPAFF
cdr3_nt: TGTGCCAGCAGCCCCCGGGACAGTCCAGCTTTCTTT

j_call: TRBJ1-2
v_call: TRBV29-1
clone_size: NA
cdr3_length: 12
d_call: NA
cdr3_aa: CSVEEANYGYTF
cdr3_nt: TGCAGCGTTGAAGAGGCGAACTATGGCTACACCTTC

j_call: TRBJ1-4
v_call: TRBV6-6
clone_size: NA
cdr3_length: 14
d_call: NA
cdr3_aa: CASSYENTGEKLFF
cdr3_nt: TGTGCCAGCAGTTACGAGAATACCGGTGAAAAACTGTTTTTT

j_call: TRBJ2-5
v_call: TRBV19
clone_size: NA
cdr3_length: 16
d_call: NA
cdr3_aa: CASSTGGDLRGETQYF
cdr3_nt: TGTGCCAGTAGTACCGGCGGAGATCTCAGGGGAGAGACCCAGTACTTC

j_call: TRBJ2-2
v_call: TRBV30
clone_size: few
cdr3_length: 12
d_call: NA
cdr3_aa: CAWSQSTGELFF
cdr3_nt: TGTGCCTGGAGCCAGTCCACCGGGGAGCTGTTTTTT

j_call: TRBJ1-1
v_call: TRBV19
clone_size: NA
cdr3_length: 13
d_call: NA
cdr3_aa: CASSIEGRTEAFF
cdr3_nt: TGTGCCAGTAGTATAGAAGGAAGGACTGAAGCTTTCTTT

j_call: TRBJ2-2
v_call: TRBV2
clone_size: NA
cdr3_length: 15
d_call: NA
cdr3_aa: CASRFVTVNTGELFF
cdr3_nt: TGTGCCAGCAGATTCGTTACAGTGAACACCGGGGAGCTGTTTTTT

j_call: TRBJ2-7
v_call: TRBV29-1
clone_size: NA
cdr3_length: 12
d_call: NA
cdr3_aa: CSVPGARGEQYF
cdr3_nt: TGCAGCGTTCCCGGGGCGCGGGGCGAGCAGTACTTC

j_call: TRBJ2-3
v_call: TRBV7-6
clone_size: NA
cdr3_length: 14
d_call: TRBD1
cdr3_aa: CASSPGTGLNTQYF
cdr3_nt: TGTGCCAGCAGCCCCGGGACAGGGTTGAATACGCAGTATTTT

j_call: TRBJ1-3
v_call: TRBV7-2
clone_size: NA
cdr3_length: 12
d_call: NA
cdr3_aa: CASRGRGNTIYF
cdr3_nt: TGTGCCAGCCGGGGCCGGGGAAACACCATATATTTT

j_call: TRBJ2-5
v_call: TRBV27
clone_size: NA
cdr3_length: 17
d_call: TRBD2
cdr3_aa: CASSIPGLAGDPETQYF
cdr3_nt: TGTGCCAGCAGTATCCCGGGACTAGCGGGAGATCCGGAGACCCAGTACTTC

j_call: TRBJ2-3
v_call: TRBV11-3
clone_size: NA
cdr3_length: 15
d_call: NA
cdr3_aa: CASSLEYGITDTQYF
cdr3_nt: TGTGCCAGCAGCTTAGAGTACGGGATCACAGATACGCAGTATTTT

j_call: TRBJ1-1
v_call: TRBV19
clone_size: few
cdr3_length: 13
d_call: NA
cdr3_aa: CASSPQGWTEAFF
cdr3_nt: TGTGCCAGTAGTCCCCAGGGGTGGACTGAAGCTTTCTTT

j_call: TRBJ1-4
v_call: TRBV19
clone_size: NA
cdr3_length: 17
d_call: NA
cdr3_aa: CASSAWDRSSWDEKLFF
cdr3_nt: TGTGCCAGTAGTGCCTGGGACCGATCTTCCTGGGATGAAAAACTGTTTTTT

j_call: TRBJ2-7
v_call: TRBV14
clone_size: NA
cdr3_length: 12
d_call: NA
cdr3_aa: CASSHLSYEQYF
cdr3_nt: TGTGCCAGCAGCCACCTCTCCTACGAGCAGTACTTC

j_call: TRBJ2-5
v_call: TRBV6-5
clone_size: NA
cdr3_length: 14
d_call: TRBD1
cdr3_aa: CASRRQGARETQYF
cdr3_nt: TGTGCCAGCAGAAGACAGGGGGCACGGGAGACCCAGTACTTC

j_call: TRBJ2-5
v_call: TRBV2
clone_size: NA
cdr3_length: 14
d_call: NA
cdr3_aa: CASSEDILKETQYF
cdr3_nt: TGTGCCAGCAGTGAGGACATACTAAAAGAGACCCAGTACTTC

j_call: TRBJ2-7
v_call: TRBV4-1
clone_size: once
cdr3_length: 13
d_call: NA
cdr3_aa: CASSHVRGREQYF
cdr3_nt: TGCGCCAGCAGCCATGTCAGAGGGCGGGAGCAGTACTTC

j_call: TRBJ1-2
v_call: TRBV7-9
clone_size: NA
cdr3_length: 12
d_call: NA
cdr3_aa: CASSLPVRGYTF
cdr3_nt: TGTGCCAGCAGCTTACCCGTGAGGGGCTACACCTTC

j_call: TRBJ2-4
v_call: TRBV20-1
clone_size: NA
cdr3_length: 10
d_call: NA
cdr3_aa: CSAGRDIQYF
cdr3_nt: TGCAGTGCGGGACGGGACATTCAGTACTTC

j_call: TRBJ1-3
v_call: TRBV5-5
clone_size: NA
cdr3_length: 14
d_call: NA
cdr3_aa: CASSLEGFGNTIYF
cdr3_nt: TGTGCCAGCAGCCTCGAGGGCTTTGGAAACACCATATATTTT

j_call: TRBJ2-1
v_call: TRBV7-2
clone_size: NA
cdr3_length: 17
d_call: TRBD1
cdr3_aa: CASSSTRGQGRYNEQFF
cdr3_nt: TGTGCCAGCAGCTCGACCCGGGGACAGGGGAGATACAATGAGCAGTTCTTC

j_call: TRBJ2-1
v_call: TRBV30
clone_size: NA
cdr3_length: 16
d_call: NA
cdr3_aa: CAWSARRGDHYNEQFF
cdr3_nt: TGTGCCTGGAGCGCACGAAGAGGGGACCACTACAATGAGCAGTTCTTC

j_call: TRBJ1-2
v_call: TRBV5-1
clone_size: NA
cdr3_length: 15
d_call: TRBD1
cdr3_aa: CASSLQGTTNYGYTF
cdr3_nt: TGCGCCAGCAGCTTACAGGGGACAACTAACTATGGCTACACCTTC

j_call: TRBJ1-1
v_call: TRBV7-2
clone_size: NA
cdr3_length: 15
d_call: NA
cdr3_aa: CASSLGTIGTTEAFF
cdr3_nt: TGTGCCAGCAGCCTTGGGACCATTGGGACCACTGAAGCTTTCTTT